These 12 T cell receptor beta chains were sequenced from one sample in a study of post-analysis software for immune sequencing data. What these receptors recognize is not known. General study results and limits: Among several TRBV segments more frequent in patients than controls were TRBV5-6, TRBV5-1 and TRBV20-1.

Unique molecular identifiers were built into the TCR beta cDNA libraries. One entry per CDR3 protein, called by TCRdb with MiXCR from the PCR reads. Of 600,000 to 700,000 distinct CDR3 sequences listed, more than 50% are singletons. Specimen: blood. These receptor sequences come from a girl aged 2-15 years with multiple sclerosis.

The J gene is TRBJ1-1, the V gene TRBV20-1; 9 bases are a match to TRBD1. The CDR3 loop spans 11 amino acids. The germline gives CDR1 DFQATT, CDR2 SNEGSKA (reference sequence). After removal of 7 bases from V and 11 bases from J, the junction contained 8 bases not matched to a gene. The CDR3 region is CSGPDRGSAFF. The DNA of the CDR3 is TGCAGTGGCCCAGACAGGGGGTCGGCTTTCTTT.

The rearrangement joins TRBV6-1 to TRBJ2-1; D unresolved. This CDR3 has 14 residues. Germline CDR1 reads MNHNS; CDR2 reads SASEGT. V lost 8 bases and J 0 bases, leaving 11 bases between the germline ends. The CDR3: CASRISLSYNEQFF. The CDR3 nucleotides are TGTGCCAGCCGGATTAGCCTCTCCTACAATGAGCAGTTCTTC.

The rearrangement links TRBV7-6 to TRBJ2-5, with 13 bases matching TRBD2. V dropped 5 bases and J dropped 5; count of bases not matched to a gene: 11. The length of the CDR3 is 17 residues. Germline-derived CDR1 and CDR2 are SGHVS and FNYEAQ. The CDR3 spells CASSRPKLAGGQETQYF. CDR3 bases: TGTGCCAGCAGCCGACCGAAACTAGCGGGGGGGCAGGAGACCCAGTACTTC.

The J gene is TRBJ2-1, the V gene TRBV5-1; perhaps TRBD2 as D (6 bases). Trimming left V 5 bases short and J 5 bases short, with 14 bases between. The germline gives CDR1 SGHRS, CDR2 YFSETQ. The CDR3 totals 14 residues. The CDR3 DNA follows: TGCGCCAGCAGATCGGGACTGGGAGACAATGAGCAGTTCTTC. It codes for CASRSGLGDNEQFF.

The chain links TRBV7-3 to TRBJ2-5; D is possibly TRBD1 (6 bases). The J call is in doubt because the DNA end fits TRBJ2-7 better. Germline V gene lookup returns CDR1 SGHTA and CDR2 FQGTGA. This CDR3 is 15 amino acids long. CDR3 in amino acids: CASSFRQASWDEQYF. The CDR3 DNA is TGTGCCAGCAGCTTTCGACAGGCGTCCTGGGACGAGCAGTACTTC.

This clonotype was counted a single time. The CDR3 DNA reads TGCGCCAGCAGCCCGACACCAGAATCCTACGAGCAGTACTTC. Translated, it gives CASSPTPESYEQYF. The J gene is TRBJ2-7, the V gene TRBV5-1; D uncertain. Germline V lookup: CDR1 SGHRS, CDR2 YFSETQ. The CDR3 length is 14 residues. Trimming stripped 4 bases from V and 1 base from J, with 12 bases between. Based on the CDR3 plus reference TRBV5-1 and TRBJ2-7, the full variable domain is KAGVTQTPRYLIKTRGQQVTLSCSPISGHRSVSWYQQTPGQGLQFLFEYFSETQRNKGNFPGRFSGRQFSNSRSEMNVSTLELGDSALYLCASSPTPESYEQYFGPGTRLTVT.

CDR3 bases: TGTGCCAGCAGGCCACCAGCCGGCGGCGATACGCAGTATTTT. Encoded protein: CASRPPAGGDTQYF. The chain employs TRBV11-2 and TRBJ2-3; no clear D. Germline V lookup: CDR1 SGHAT, CDR2 FQNNGV. The V end lost 6 bases, the J end lost 6 bases, and 16 bases lay between the germline ends. The CDR3 runs 14 residues.

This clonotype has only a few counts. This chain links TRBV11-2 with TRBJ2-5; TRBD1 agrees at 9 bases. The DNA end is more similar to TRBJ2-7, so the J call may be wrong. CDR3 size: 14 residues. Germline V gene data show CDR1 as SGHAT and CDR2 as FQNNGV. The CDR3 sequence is CASSRTGAPHEQYF. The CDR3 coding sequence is TGTGCCAGCAGCCGGACAGGGGCGCCCCACGAGCAGTACTTC.

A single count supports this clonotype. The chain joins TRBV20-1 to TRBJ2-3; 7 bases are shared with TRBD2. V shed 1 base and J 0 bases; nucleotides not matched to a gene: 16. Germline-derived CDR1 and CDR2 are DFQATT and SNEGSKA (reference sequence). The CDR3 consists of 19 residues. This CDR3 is CSARATHEATSYSTDTQYF. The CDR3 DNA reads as TGCAGTGCTAGAGCCACCCATGAAGCGACTAGCTATAGCACAGATACGCAGTATTTT.

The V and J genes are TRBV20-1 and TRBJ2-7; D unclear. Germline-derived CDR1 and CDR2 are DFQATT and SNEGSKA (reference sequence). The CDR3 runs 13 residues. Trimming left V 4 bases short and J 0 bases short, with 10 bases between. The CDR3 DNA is TGCAGTGCTATGGCCGAGAGCTCCTACGAGCAGTACTTC. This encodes CSAMAESSYEQYF.

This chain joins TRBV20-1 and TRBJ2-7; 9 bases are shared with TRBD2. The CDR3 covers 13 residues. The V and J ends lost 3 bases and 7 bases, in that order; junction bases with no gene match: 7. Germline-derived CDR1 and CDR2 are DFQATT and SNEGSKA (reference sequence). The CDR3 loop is CSARSGLAGEQYF. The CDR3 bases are TGCAGTGCTAGGTCCGGGCTAGCGGGAGAGCAGTACTTC.

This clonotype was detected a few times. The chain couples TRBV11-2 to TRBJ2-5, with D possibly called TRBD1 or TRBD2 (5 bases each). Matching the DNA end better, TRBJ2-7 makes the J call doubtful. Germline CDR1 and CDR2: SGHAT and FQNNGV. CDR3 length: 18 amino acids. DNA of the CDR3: TGTGCCAGCAGCTTAGGCAGATCGGGACGCATACCCCACTACGAGCAGTACTTC. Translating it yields CASSLGRSGRIPHYEQYF.